The 19 T cell receptor beta chains listed next were all sequenced from one sample in a study of identical twins. From the 5' RACE reads, TCRdb called clonotypes with MiXCR, one entry per CDR3 protein. The sample contains some 760,000 distinct CDR3 sequences, around a sixth of which appear only once. The sample was also reused in another study, on T cells expressing NK-cell markers.

Material for sequencing was PBMCs. All receptors come from a woman aged 18-29 years in good health.

This clonotype was detected many times. The CDR3 DNA reads as TGTGCCAGCAGCTTAAGCAGGGCAGTTGGCAATGAGCAGTTCTTC. It specifies CASSLSRAVGNEQFF. This rearrangement joins TRBV7-2 to TRBJ2-1; perhaps TRBD1 as D (5 bases). Trimming took 2 bases from V and 6 from J, leaving 14 bases between them. CDR3 length: 15 residues. From germline, CDR1 is SGHTA and CDR2 FQGNSA.

The genes are TRBV7-9 and TRBJ2-7; unclear D gene. V lost 1 base to trimming and J lost 6 bases, with 10 bases between them. CDR3 length: 13 residues. Germline assignment: CDR1 SEHNR and CDR2 FQNEAQ (reference sequence). The CDR3 reads CASSLVATVEQYF. CDR3 coding DNA: TGTGCCAGCAGCTTAGTCGCTACCGTCGAGCAGTACTTC. Variable domain in full (rest from reference TRBV7-9 and TRBJ2-7): DTGVSQNPRHKITKRGQNVTFRCDPISEHNRLYWYRQTLGQGPEFLTYFQNEAQLEKSRLLSDRFSAERPKGSFSTLEIQRTEQGDSAMYLCASSLVATVEQYFGPGTRLTVT.

This clonotype has just a few counts. The gene calls are TRBV5-5 and TRBJ2-5; D is possibly TRBD1 or TRBD2 (5 bases each). The CDR3 loop spans 12 amino acids. Germline loops: CDR1 SGHKS, CDR2 YYEKEE (reference sequence). V lost 6 bases to trimming and J lost 1 base, with 7 bases between them. The CDR3 is CASTGPQETQYF. In DNA, the CDR3 is TGTGCCAGCACGGGACCCCAAGAGACCCAGTACTTC. The entire variable domain, with the rest obtained from reference TRBV5-5 and TRBJ2-5, is as follows: DAGVTQSPTHLIKTRGQQVTLRCSPISGHKSVSWYQQVLGQGPQFIFQYYEKEERGRGNFPDRFSARQFPNYSSELNVNALLLGDSALYLCASTGPQETQYFGPGTRLLVL.

Only a few counts were recorded for this clonotype. V is TRBV29-1 and J is TRBJ2-1; D might be TRBD2 (5 bases). Germline V gene lookup returns CDR1 SQVTM and CDR2 ANQGSEA. V shed 3 bases and J shed 6 bases, with 9 bases lying between them. The CDR3 runs 12 residues. In DNA form, the CDR3 reads TGCAGCGTTGAGAAAGGGAGCAATGAGCAGTTCTTC. Translated, it gives CSVEKGSNEQFF.

The chain employs TRBV7-8 and TRBJ2-5; D gene uncertain. Germline CDR1 reads SGHVS; CDR2 reads FQNEAQ. V lost 4 bases, J lost 2 bases, and 20 bases lay in between. The length of the CDR3 is 17 residues. Here the CDR3 DNA reads TGTGCCAGCAGCTCGAAGTCCGACGAGATTGGGCAAGAGACCCAGTACTTC. It codes for CASSSKSDEIGQETQYF.

The table lists this clonotype with a few counts. This sequence joins TRBV15 and TRBJ2-2; TRBD1 agrees at 11 bases. Germline V CDR1 and CDR2: LNHNV, YYDKDF (reference sequence). This CDR3 spans 14 amino acids. Germline trimming cut 9 bases from V and 5 bases from J; bases unmatched to any gene: 5. CDR3 amino acids: CATGRDRGTGELFF. The CDR3 region has the DNA TGTGCCACGGGCAGGGACAGGGGGACCGGGGAGCTGTTTTTT.

Only one count was recorded for this clonotype. This chain links TRBV5-1 with TRBJ2-1, with TRBD1 identical over 7 bases. After removal of 4 bases from V and 12 bases from J, the junction contained 10 bases not matched to a gene. This CDR3 is 13 amino acids long. Germline CDR1 is SGHRS and CDR2 is YFSETQ. CDR3 nucleotide sequence: TGCGCCAGCAGCCCTCAGACAGGGTTGGGGCAGTTCTTC. Its protein is CASSPQTGLGQFF.

V gene TRBV5-6 combines with J gene TRBJ2-1; 9 bases line up with TRBD1. The V gene end was trimmed by 5 bases and the J gene end by 7 bases; junction bases not matched to a gene: 4. CDR1 and CDR2 (germline): SGHDT, YYEEEE. CDR3 size: 13 residues. In nucleotides, the CDR3 is TGTGCCAGCAGTTGGGGACAGGGAAATGAGCAGTTCTTC. Its translation: CASSWGQGNEQFF. Together with reference TRBV5-6 and TRBJ2-1, the CDR3 gives the full variable domain: DAGVTQSPTHLIKTRGQQVTLRCSPKSGHDTVSWYQQALGQGPQFIFQYYEEEERQRGNFPDRFSGHQFPNYSSELNVNALLLGDSALYLCASSWGQGNEQFFGPGTRLTVL.

The V gene is TRBV12-5, the J gene TRBJ2-3, with D perhaps TRBD2 (6 bases). Trimming shortened V by 9 bases and J by 4 bases, and 14 bases separated the two germline ends. The CDR3 loop spans 13 amino acids. Germline CDR1 is LGHNT and CDR2 is FRNRAP. The CDR3 region is CASLQGGADTQYF. For the CDR3, the DNA is TGTGCTAGCCTTCAGGGAGGTGCAGATACGCAGTATTTT.

The V and J genes are TRBV5-1 and TRBJ2-3; D unclear. CDR1 is SGHRS, CDR2 YFSETQ, per germline. This CDR3 comprises 14 residues. V gave up 1 base and J gave up 0 bases, with 6 bases separating them. CDR3 region: CASSLIISTDTQYF. The CDR3 nucleotides are TGCGCCAGCAGCTTGATTATAAGCACAGATACGCAGTATTTT. Variable domain in full (rest from reference TRBV5-1 and TRBJ2-3): KAGVTQTPRYLIKTRGQQVTLSCSPISGHRSVSWYQQTPGQGLQFLFEYFSETQRNKGNFPGRFSGRQFSNSRSEMNVSTLELGDSALYLCASSLIISTDTQYFGPGTRLTVL.

The V and J genes are TRBV29-1 and TRBJ2-5; 9 bases map to TRBD1. CDR1 is SQVTM, CDR2 ANQGSEA, per germline. With 7 bases clipped from V and 3 bases from J, the junction kept 3 bases outside the gene matches. The CDR3 consists of 12 residues. The DNA for the CDR3 is TGCAGCGCTCGGACAGGGGAAGAGACCCAGTACTTC. Translated: CSARTGEETQYF.

This clonotype has more than one count but fewer than ten. The chain couples TRBV15 to TRBJ2-7; D unclear. Germline V CDR1 and CDR2: LNHNV, YYDKDF (reference sequence). Trimming took off 0 bases at V and 3 bases at J, with 12 bases between the two ends. The CDR3 sequence is 15 residues long. CDR3 coding DNA: TGTGCCACCAGCAGAGAAAATTTCAAGGTCTACGAGCAGTACTTC. It yields the protein CATSRENFKVYEQYF. Using reference TRBV15 and TRBJ2-7 for the parts outside the CDR3, the full variable domain is DAMVIQNPRYQVTQFGKPVTLSCSQTLNHNVMYWYQQKSSQAPKLLFHYYDKDFNNEADTPDNFQSRRPNTSFCFLDIRSPGLGDTAMYLCATSRENFKVYEQYFGPGTRLTVT.

The V call is TRBV20-1, the J call TRBJ1-2; D might be TRBD1 (6 bases). The V and J ends lost 5 bases and 8 bases respectively, with 18 bases between them. The CDR3 consists of 13 residues. CDR1 and CDR2 from the germline V gene are DFQATT and SNEGSKA (reference sequence). The CDR3 DNA reads as TGCAGTGCTGTCGCTAGGGGGATTTGGGGCTACACCTTC. Translation gives CSAVARGIWGYTF.

This clonotype has at least ten counts. The V gene is TRBV6-1, the J gene TRBJ1-4; 9 bases are shared with TRBD1. Germline V gene sequence: CDR1 MNHNS, CDR2 SASEGT. CDR3 length: 15 amino acids. J was trimmed by 7 bases and V by 5 bases; bases with no gene match: 8. The CDR3 reads CASSPTGGVREKLFF. CDR3 bases: TGTGCCAGCAGTCCCACAGGGGGCGTTCGTGAAAAACTGTTTTTT.

The V gene is TRBV11-2, the J gene TRBJ2-3, with TRBD2 matching 12 bases. This CDR3 region has 17 residues. From germline, CDR1 is SGHAT and CDR2 FQNNGV. V was clipped by 5 bases and J by 8 bases; unmatched bases: 14. This chain's CDR3 is CASSTRPTSGGGGTQYF. The DNA for the CDR3 is TGTGCCAGCAGCACACGGCCGACTAGCGGGGGCGGGGGTACGCAGTATTTT.

This clonotype was observed at least ten times. The V and J genes are TRBV29-1 and TRBJ2-1; perhaps TRBD2 as D (5 bases). This CDR3 comprises 15 residues. CDR1 is SQVTM, CDR2 ANQGSEA, per germline. The germline V and J ends were trimmed by 8 bases and 0 bases, with 17 bases remaining between them. The CDR3 spells CSTESDGLSYNEQFF. CDR3 bases: TGCAGCACCGAATCGGACGGACTCTCCTACAATGAGCAGTTCTTC.

This chain uses TRBV20-1 with TRBJ2-1; D is uncertain. The V end was cut by 3 bases, the J end by 10 bases, with 16 bases between. Germline CDR1 reads DFQATT; CDR2 reads SNEGSKA (reference sequence). The CDR3 has 13 residues. CDR3: CSASSASRLEQFF. CDR3 bases: TGCAGTGCTAGTTCTGCTTCGCGCTTGGAGCAGTTCTTC.

To note about this clonotype: This may be a read error: a much more frequent sequence differs by one nucleotide. V and J are TRBV9 and TRBJ2-3; D uncertain. This CDR3 region has 13 residues. Germline CDR1 reads SGDLS; CDR2 reads YYNGEE. With 6 bases removed from V and 1 base from J, the gap between germline ends came to 9 bases. This CDR3 is CASNPRGTDTQYF. The CDR3 DNA is TGTGCCAGCAACCCCCGGGGCACAGATACGCAGTATTTT.

This clonotype appeared a few times. The V call is TRBV15, the J call TRBJ1-1; no clear D gene. In germline, CDR1 is LNHNV, CDR2 YYDKDF (reference sequence). V was pared by 0 bases and J by 1 base, with 18 bases between. The length of the CDR3 is 18 residues. This chain's CDR3 is CATSRDSVLYTKNTEAFF. The DNA for the CDR3 is TGTGCCACCAGCAGAGATTCCGTGTTATACACCAAGAACACTGAAGCTTTCTTT.